This TCR beta chain appears in the sequencing data of a study of blood T cell dynamics during melanoma immunotherapy. For the study at large: Patients with metastatic melanoma got pembrolizumab or nivolumab-ipilimumab as first-line care. General study points: Whether repertoire-driving clones were melanoma-specific could not be determined.

About this clone: Its antigen is currently unknown.

V lost 4 bases and J lost 2, with 11 bases in between. The CDR3 spans 14 residues. Germline V lookup: CDR1 MNHNY, CDR2 SVGAGI (reference sequence). TCRdb's copy holds only in-frame clones and misses some; the assay was immunoSEQ multiplex PCR. Counted here are 3,000 to 4,500 clones, about 95% occurring once; the ten biggest clones make up roughly 0.5%. Time point of the sample: week 3, after first cycle of checkpoint inhibitor. At 12 weeks after first infusion, RECIST 1.1 defined response for most patients. Patients with prior systemic cancer treatment, concomitant immunosuppressants, or other active malignancies were excluded.

The chain combines TRBV6-6 with TRBJ1-1; D not certain. The material was effector memory CD8+ T cells from blood, obtained from a patient treated with checkpoint blockade. The sequence was collected from a human donor with melanoma. The CDR3 DNA reads TGTGCCAGCAGTTTTGAGATTATTAACACTGAAGCTTTCTTT. Its translation is CASSFEIINTEAFF.